These T cell receptor beta chains were read from a single sample in a study of shared clonotypes between healthy human individuals. Sequencing was performed with immunoSEQ multiplex PCR; in TCRdb, only in-frame clones are kept and a portion is missing. This table holds hundreds of thousands of clones, 90% to 95% found once. Sequenced sample: naive CD8+ T cells sorted from blood. The source of these receptors is a man aged 30 to 45 in good health. CDR3s include the opening cysteine and the closing phenylalanine or tryptophan.

v_call | cdr3_aa
TRBV15 | CATSSLAGGSNEQFF
TRBV27 | CASSLRDRVGETQYF
TRBV5-3 | CARSLRSRKASNQPQHF
TRBV29-1 | CSVPGLAGGAEQFF
TRBV18 | CASSPEQGVPYEQYF
TRBV6-5 | CASSYSGPDTQYF
TRBV7-9 | CASSRDSEQYF
TRBV28 | CASSFKLRVETQYF
TRBV13 | CATIRGTGANYGYTF
TRBV29-1 | CSVPGAPVDNEQFF
TRBV2 | CASGGGYEQYF
TRBV18 | CASHSAGIPYEQYF
TRBV6-4 | CASSDRGIQETQYF
TRBV2 | CASSDGSEGGNQPQHF
TRBV6-1 | CASSKYRGFLDEQYF
TRBV7-9 | CASSLEGGLGYSNQPQHF
TRBV19 | CASSPHSTGSYEQYF
TRBV7-6 | CASSPNPGLRTSNEQFF
TRBV7-8 | CASSFRDNENYEQYF
TRBV5-1 | CASSHNLAGDSYEQYF
TRBV2 | CASRDTDSGANVLTF
TRBV27 | CASSLIGTSFYNEQFF
TRBV5-6 | CASSGGDRGPEQYF
TRBV12-5 | CASGLHRGWPNYGYTF
TRBV19 | CASTGGYIQYF
TRBV7-2 | CASSLEIRGLAVRETQYF
TRBV11-3 | CASSLGDTGELFF
TRBV4-3 | CASSQDPDGGHNSPLHF
TRBV27 | CASSLSQGTPYEQYF
TRBV10-3 | CAISASPGPSSLSNQPQHF
TRBV6-1 | CASSPIGTSSYEQYF
TRBV27 | CASSSSGKGYEQYF
TRBV5-4 | CASSLEYTGELFF
TRBV9 | CASSVGRTLQGSSYNEQFF
TRBV28 | CASSRRSTWVIHADNEQFF
TRBV6-5 | CASSSQDRATNEKLFF
TRBV7-9 | CASSPGTRSYGYTF
TRBV4-1 | CASSQGFSGQGSYEQYF
TRBV7-2 | CASSLAGAQYF
TRBV5-6 | CASSFGVGELFF
TRBV27 | CASWRGPYEQYF
TRBV14 | CASSQATGGNYEQYF
TRBV28 | CASSLLLTAPEIFSYEQYF
TRBV27 | CASSSLAGLFEQYF
TRBV30 | CAWRINTGELFF
TRBV7-9 | CASSLITPPDTQYF
TRBV7-8 | CASSLARFGTTSIQYF
TRBV25-1 | CATSDRDSGNTIYF
TRBV9 | CASSLWSGGGQPQHF